These 28 T cell receptor beta chains were sequenced from one sample in a study of blood T cell repertoires in COVID-19. Some clones are missing from TCRdb's copy, which holds only in-frame ones; the method was immunoSEQ multiplex PCR. The table includes a few hundred thousand clones, 84% detected once. Sequenced sample: PBMCs or T cells enriched from blood (not recorded which). The receptors were gathered from a man aged 50-59 years who had recovered from COVID-19.

This rearrangement joins TRBV12-5 to TRBJ2-3; the D gene is possibly TRBD2 (6 bases). The germline V gene has CDR1 LGHNT and CDR2 FRNRAP. The CDR3 has 15 residues. The germline V and J ends were trimmed by 7 bases and 1 base, with 15 bases remaining between them. CDR3 DNA: TGTGCTAGTGCCTGGGGCGGGGTGGGCACAGATACGCAGTATTTT. Its translation: CASAWGGVGTDTQYF.

The V call is TRBV29-1, the J call TRBJ2-5; tentatively, D is TRBD1 (6 bases). This CDR3 region has 13 residues. The germline V and J ends were trimmed by 7 bases and 4 bases, with 16 bases remaining between them. CDR1 is SQVTM and CDR2 is ANQGSEA in the germline V gene. Here the CDR3 reads CSGRPRGPETQYF. The CDR3 region has the DNA TGCAGCGGAAGGCCCAGGGGCCCAGAGACCCAGTACTTC.

This clone was counted a few times. This sequence joins TRBV10-2 and TRBJ2-7, with D possibly matching TRBD1 (6 bases). The CDR3 runs 16 residues. Germline V gives CDR1 WSHSY, CDR2 SAAADI. The ends were cut back, 1 base at V and 2 bases at J, with 15 bases in the middle. CDR3 nucleotides: TGCGCCAGCAGTGAGTGGACAGCCCTAAGGGCCTACGAGCAGTACTTC. Protein sequence: CASSEWTALRAYEQYF.

This chain uses TRBV7-9 with TRBJ2-7, with 7 bases lining up with TRBD2. Germline CDR1 is SEHNR and CDR2 is FQNEAQ (reference sequence). This CDR3 is 16 amino acids long. The V and J ends lost 1 base and 7 bases, in that order; junction bases with no gene match: 13. The CDR3 reads CASSLGQRLASIEQYF. CDR3 DNA sequence: TGTGCCAGCAGCTTAGGGCAGCGACTAGCATCAATTGAGCAGTACTTC.

This clone is medium-sized within its sample. The chain carries TRBV7-3 and TRBJ2-3; D is perhaps TRBD2 (5 bases). V was cut by 5 bases and J by 6 bases, with 15 bases left in between. The CDR3 sequence is 14 residues long. The germline CDR1 and CDR2 sequences are SGHTA and FQGTGA. CDR3 sequence: CASSHTGMGDTQYF. In DNA form, the CDR3 reads TGTGCCAGCAGCCACACCGGGATGGGGGATACGCAGTATTTT.

The V gene is TRBV28, the J gene TRBJ2-7, with 7 positions matching TRBD1. Germline V gene sequence: CDR1 MDHEN, CDR2 SYDVKM. This CDR3 is built from 12 residues. Trimming cost V 5 bases and J 5 bases; bases outside gene matches: 3. As DNA, the CDR3 is TGTGCCAGCAGTCCCACAGGGGACGAGCAGTACTTC. This gives the protein CASSPTGDEQYF.

This clone was found a few times. This chain joins TRBV29-1 and TRBJ2-1; 9 nucleotides agree with TRBD1. Per germline, CDR1 SQVTM and CDR2 ANQGSEA. The CDR3 is 16 amino acids. J lost 2 bases, V lost 0 bases, and 5 bases had no gene match. CDR3 residues: CSVEDPDRGTYNEQFF. DNA of the CDR3: TGCAGCGTTGAAGACCCAGACAGGGGGACCTACAATGAGCAGTTCTTC.

Only one count was recorded for this clone. The chain joins TRBV7-8 to TRBJ2-7; 8 bases match TRBD2. Germline loops: CDR1 SGHVS, CDR2 FQNEAQ. This CDR3 has 16 residues. V gave up 6 bases and J gave up 2 bases; unmatched junction bases: 12. CDR3 bases: TGTGCCAGCAGAAAACCCGCGGGAGGCCCCACCTACGAGCAGTACTTC. This translates into CASRKPAGGPTYEQYF.

The V and J genes are TRBV12-3 or TRBV12-4 and TRBJ1-3; no definite D call. This CDR3 is built from 12 residues. Deletions cut 4 bases from V and 3 bases from J, with 4 bases between. The CDR3 is CASSSLGNTIYF. DNA for the CDR3: TGTGCCAGCAGTTCCCTTGGAAACACCATATATTTT.

The chain joins TRBV27 to TRBJ1-2, with D perhaps matching TRBD1 (6 bases). V lost 3 bases and J 4 bases, leaving 9 bases between the germline ends. CDR1 is MNHEY, CDR2 SMNVEV, per germline (reference sequence). The CDR3 spans 13 residues. CDR3 DNA: TGTGCCAGCAGTTTCGCACAGGGCTATGGCTACACCTTC. Translating gives CASSFAQGYGYTF.

The V gene is TRBV15, the J gene TRBJ1-4; no firm D call. The CDR3 spans 15 residues. Trimming left V 5 bases short and J 8 bases short, with 18 bases between. Germline V gene lookup returns CDR1 LNHNV and CDR2 YYDKDF (reference sequence). CDR3 DNA: TGTGCCACCAGCTCATACGCCTGGGAGAACGAAAAACTGTTTTTT. Encoded protein: CATSSYAWENEKLFF.

The CDR3: CASSQRLSGGRYEQYF. The CDR3 region has the DNA TGCGCCAGCAGCCAGCGCCTTAGCGGGGGGAGGTACGAGCAGTACTTC. The chain joins TRBV4-1 to TRBJ2-7; 10 nucleotides line up with TRBD2. The CDR3 loop spans 16 amino acids. The V gene end was trimmed by 3 bases and the J gene end by 4 bases; junction bases not matched to a gene: 9. The germline V gene has CDR1 MGHRA and CDR2 YSYEKL.

This chain joins TRBV6-1 and TRBJ1-5; 9 bases are shared with TRBD1. The length of the CDR3 is 19 residues. Germline-derived CDR1 and CDR2 are MNHNS and SASEGT. The V gene end was trimmed by 3 bases and the J gene end by 6 bases; junction bases not matched to a gene: 18. Here the CDR3 DNA reads TGTGCCAGCAGTGACAAACTTGGGACAGGGAGGGGGAAGGGTCAGCCCCAGCATTTT. As protein: CASSDKLGTGRGKGQPQHF.

The V gene is TRBV11-2, the J gene TRBJ1-5; D remains unclear. The CDR3 is 14 residues long. Looked up from germline, CDR1 is SGHAT and CDR2 is FQNNGV. Trimming removed 5 bases from V and 4 bases from J, with 12 bases in between. In nucleotides, the CDR3 is TGTGCCAGCAGCCAGGATCGCTTTAATCAGCCCCAGCATTTT. This codes for CASSQDRFNQPQHF.

The V gene is TRBV5-1, the J gene TRBJ2-7; D may be TRBD1 (6 bases). V dropped 0 bases and J dropped 3 bases, with 13 bases sitting between them. The CDR3 covers 15 residues. Germline CDR1 is SGHRS and CDR2 is YFSETQ. The CDR3 protein is CASSLVQGTFYEQYF. CDR3 coding DNA: TGCGCCAGCAGCTTGGTGCAGGGGACCTTCTACGAGCAGTACTTC.

CDR3: CASMGGSNTGELFF. CDR3 DNA: TGTGCCAGCATGGGAGGGTCAAACACCGGGGAGCTGTTTTTT. This sequence joins TRBV6-5 and TRBJ2-2; 7 bases match TRBD2. Germline CDR1 MNHEY, CDR2 SVGAGI. V dropped 7 bases and J dropped 2; count of bases not matched to a gene: 4. CDR3 size: 14 residues.

This chain joins TRBV19 and TRBJ2-3; 8 nucleotides line up with TRBD1. V trimming: 4 bases; J trimming: 0 bases; junction bases outside the gene matches: 9. Per the germline V gene, CDR1 is LNHDA and CDR2 is SQIVND (reference sequence). The CDR3 runs 17 residues. CDR3 DNA sequence: TGTGCCAGTAGTACCTCGGGTCAGGGGGCTAGCACAGATACGCAGTATTTT. This sequence encodes CASSTSGQGASTDTQYF.

Details on this clone: Sequence at one end of the junction differs from germline and may be a read error. The chain uses TRBV7-6 and TRBJ1-2, with D uncertain. The germline V gene has CDR1 SGHVS and CDR2 FNYEAQ. The CDR3 is made up of 12 amino acids. CDR3 DNA: TGTGCCAGCAGCTCTCGTAACGGGAAATTAGTCTTC. It translates to CASSSRNGKLVF.

V gene TRBV27 combines with J gene TRBJ2-7; D gene ambiguous. Trimming took off 5 bases at V and 0 bases at J, with 11 bases between the two ends. The CDR3 has 14 amino acids. Germline V gene sequence: CDR1 MNHEY, CDR2 SMNVEV (reference sequence). DNA for the CDR3: TGTGCCAGCAGTCCTAGTGGTTACTCCTACGAGCAGTACTTC. It translates to CASSPSGYSYEQYF.

The rearrangement links TRBV2 to TRBJ1-2; perhaps TRBD1 as D (5 bases). Deletions cut 5 bases from V and 0 bases from J, with 10 bases between. The CDR3 sequence is 14 residues long. The germline gives CDR1 SNHLY, CDR2 FYNNEI. CDR3 amino acids: CASSRVGANYGYTF. The CDR3 bases are TGTGCCAGCAGTAGGGTAGGGGCTAACTATGGCTACACCTTC.

The chain uses TRBV11-2 and TRBJ2-3; 8 bases fit TRBD2. The CDR3 runs to 16 residues. The trim removed 1 base at V and 2 bases at J, leaving 5 bases unmatched. Germline assignment: CDR1 SGHAT and CDR2 FQNNGV. CDR3 protein: CASSLGSGGSTDTQYF. As DNA, the CDR3 is TGTGCCAGCAGCTTAGGGAGCGGGGGCTCCACAGATACGCAGTATTTT.

This clone showed up just a few times. The chain recombines TRBV5-6 with TRBJ1-4; TRBD1 agrees at 10 bases. Trimming took 2 bases from V and 5 from J; bases not matched to a gene: 9. This CDR3 contains 17 residues. CDR1 is SGHDT, CDR2 YYEEEE, per germline. The CDR3 coding sequence is TGTGCCAGCAGCTTTGGGACAGGGGCCCTGGGGAATGAAAAACTGTTTTTT. It translates to CASSFGTGALGNEKLFF.

This chain connects TRBV6-4 to TRBJ2-2; TRBD2 matches at 7 bases. Germline V gives CDR1 MRHNA, CDR2 SNTAGT. The J segment lost 8 bases and the V segment lost 2 bases, leaving 11 bases of the junction unmatched. The length of the CDR3 is 16 residues. This CDR3 is CASSDQREGFAGELFF. CDR3 in DNA: TGTGCCAGCAGTGACCAGCGGGAAGGGTTTGCAGGGGAGCTGTTTTTT.

The gene calls are TRBV11-3 and TRBJ2-1; the match to TRBD1 covers 8 bases. The CDR3 sequence is 15 residues long. Germline V gene data show CDR1 as SGHNT and CDR2 as YENEEA. With 5 bases clipped from V and 2 bases from J, the junction kept 5 bases outside the gene matches. In nucleotides, the CDR3 is TGTGCCAGCAGCCCACAGGGGGTGACCTACAATGAGCAGTTCTTC. It specifies CASSPQGVTYNEQFF.

This clone has just a few counts. This rearrangement joins TRBV7-9 to TRBJ2-7; 8 nucleotides agree with TRBD2. V shed 6 bases and J 4 bases; nucleotides not matched to a gene: 8. The CDR3 runs to 14 residues. Germline values: CDR1 SEHNR, CDR2 FQNEAQ (reference sequence). This chain's CDR3 is CASSFSGRVYEQYF. For the CDR3, the DNA is TGTGCCAGCAGTTTCAGCGGGAGAGTATACGAGCAGTACTTC. Full variable domain (remainder filled in from reference TRBV7-9 and TRBJ2-7): DTGVSQNPRHKITKRGQNVTFRCDPISEHNRLYWYRQTLGQGPEFLTYFQNEAQLEKSRLLSDRFSAERPKGSFSTLEIQRTEQGDSAMYLCASSFSGRVYEQYFGPGTRLTVT.

The J gene is TRBJ1-3, the V gene TRBV4-3; 8 bases are shared with TRBD1. In germline, CDR1 is LGHNA, CDR2 YSLEER. This CDR3 is built from 19 residues. The J segment lost 0 bases and the V segment lost 0 bases, leaving 10 bases of the junction unmatched. In DNA, the CDR3 is TGCGCCAGCAGCCAAGATGAGACAGGGGCGTTTAGCTCTGGAAACACCATATATTTT. Translating gives CASSQDETGAFSSGNTIYF.

This clone occurred a few times. V gene TRBV10-3 combines with J gene TRBJ1-1; D remains ambiguous. CDR3 length: 14 amino acids. With 6 bases removed from V and 5 bases from J, the gap between germline ends came to 16 bases. The germline gives CDR1 ENHRY, CDR2 SYGVKD. The CDR3 coding sequence is TGTGCCATCAGGTACGATTCAAGAGGGACTGAAGCTTTCTTT. Translating gives CAIRYDSRGTEAFF.

This clone came up once. The gene calls are TRBV10-3 and TRBJ1-1; D gene unclear. CDR3 length equals 13 residues. Germline V lookup: CDR1 ENHRY, CDR2 SYGVKD. The V end was cut by 5 bases, the J end by 2 bases, with 9 bases between. CDR3 coding DNA: TGTGCCATCAGTCCTCCGGGAAACACTGAAGCTTTCTTT. It codes for CAISPPGNTEAFF.